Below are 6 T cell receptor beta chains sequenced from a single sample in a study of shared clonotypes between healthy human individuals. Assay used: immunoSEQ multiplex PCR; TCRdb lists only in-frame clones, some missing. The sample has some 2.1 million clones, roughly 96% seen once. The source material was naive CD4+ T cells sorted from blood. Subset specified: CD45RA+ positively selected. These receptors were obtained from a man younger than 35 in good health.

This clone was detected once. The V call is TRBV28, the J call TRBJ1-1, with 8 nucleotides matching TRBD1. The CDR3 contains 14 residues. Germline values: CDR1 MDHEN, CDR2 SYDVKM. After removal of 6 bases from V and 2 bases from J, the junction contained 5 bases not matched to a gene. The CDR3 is CASRRQGLNTEAFF. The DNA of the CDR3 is TGTGCCAGCAGGAGACAGGGGTTAAACACTGAAGCTTTCTTT.

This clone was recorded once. The CDR3 DNA sequence: TGTGCCAGCAGCTCGGGACTAAACATTCAGTACTTC. The encoded protein is CASSSGLNIQYF. V and J are TRBV7-9 and TRBJ2-4; D may be TRBD2 (6 bases). CDR1 is SEHNR, CDR2 FQNEAQ, per germline (reference sequence). The length of the CDR3 is 12 residues. Trimming took 4 bases from V and 6 from J, leaving 7 bases between them.

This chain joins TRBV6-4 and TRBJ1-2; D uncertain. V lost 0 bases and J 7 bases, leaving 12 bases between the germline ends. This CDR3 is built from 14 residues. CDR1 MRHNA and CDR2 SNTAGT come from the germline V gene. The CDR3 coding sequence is TGTGCCAGCAGTGACTCGATAGCGGGTACTGGCTACACCTTC. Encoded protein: CASSDSIAGTGYTF.

The CDR3 DNA reads as TGTGCCAGCAGGAAGATTGGCTACACCTTC. Its translation is CASRKIGYTF. This sequence joins TRBV27 and TRBJ1-2; D call uncertain. Deletions cut 6 bases from V and 7 bases from J, with 6 bases between. The CDR3 is made up of 10 amino acids. The V gene's germline CDR1 is MNHEY and CDR2 SMNVEV (reference sequence).

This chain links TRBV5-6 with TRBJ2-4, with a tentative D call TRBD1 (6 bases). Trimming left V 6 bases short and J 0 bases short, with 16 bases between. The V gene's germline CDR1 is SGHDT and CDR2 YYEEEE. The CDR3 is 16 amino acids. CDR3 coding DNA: TGTGCCAGCAAAGGGACATCCGATTCAGCCAAAAACATTCAGTACTTC. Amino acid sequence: CASKGTSDSAKNIQYF.

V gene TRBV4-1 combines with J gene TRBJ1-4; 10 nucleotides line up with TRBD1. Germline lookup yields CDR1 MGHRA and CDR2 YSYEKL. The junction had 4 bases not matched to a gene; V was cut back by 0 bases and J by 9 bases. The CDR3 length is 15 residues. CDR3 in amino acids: CASSQEDRGAKKLFF. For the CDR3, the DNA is TGCGCCAGCAGCCAAGAGGACAGGGGGGCGAAAAAACTGTTTTTT.